This TCR beta chain was obtained from a study of human T cells and chemical hapten exposure (TCRdb year 2021). Some background on the complete study: For sensitization, 2% DPC in acetone was applied to a roughly 2 cm by roughly 2 cm area of upper inner arm skin. Approximately 28 alopecia patients gave blood for TCR sequencing at one to four time points (pre-sensitization, 2, 6 and 24 weeks). Peripheral blood TCR repertoire changes were tracked in vivo in alopecia patients during primary and secondary sensitization to the hapten diphenylcyclopropenone (DPC). Libraries were pooled for sequencing, and variation in per-sample TCR yields was attributed mainly to small differences in library volumes within the pool. Patch testing on the upper back used Finn chambers containing 0.01% DPC, with scoring done after 6 days according to International Contact Dermatitis Research Group standards. Patients additionally received weekly therapeutic DPC doses to the scalp throughout the roughly 26-week study period. Blood was sampled from patients pre-sensitization (week 0) and at 2, 6 and about 24 weeks after DPC sensitization. The patient cohort, mostly female, included alopecia areata with under or over 50% scalp involvement, alopecia totalis and alopecia universalis.

The cysteine opens and the phenylalanine closes a CDR3 of 15 amino acids. Of all the DNA, just the CDR3 is kept, 45 bases in frame from base 1. Cut back by 2 bases and 4 bases, the V and J ends lie 14 bases apart. This clonotype came up many times. Its cognate antigen has yet to be identified. No clone much larger than this one lies a single base away; base qualities are absent. Library method: RACE. Instrument on record: NextSeq 500. Library preparation attached unique molecular identifiers to individual cDNA molecules for quantitative, reproducible TCR counting. Both TCR alpha and TCR beta chains were sequenced from each blood RNA sample. In the original analysis: A median of about 87,000 TCRs per sample was observed, with a range of 23,224 to 690,600. The Decombinator software suite was used to annotate the V, J and CDR3 of the TCR reads. For PS versus PT1 abundance plots, all samples were subsampled to the same number of TCRs (28,000). TCRs were defined as expanded if absent before sensitization and observed at least eight times at the 2-week time point. The raw public data were reprocessed by TCRdb itself: fastp quality trimming at Q25, MiXCR clonotype calling, in-frame beta chains only. Here each entry gathers all rows of one CDR3 protein and keeps the most common genes and DNA. The V and J calls and clone size are TCRdb's, not the authors'. For this sample the table gives just over 350,000 distinct CDR3 sequences, of which just under 6.5% were detected only once. 5% to 6% of the sample is held by the ten biggest clonotypes.

Overall results and qualifications from the work: The number of PT1 expanded TCRs positively correlated with patch test score, significant at thresholds 8, 16 and 32 but not 4. Repeated subsampling changed both the strength of the expansion versus patch-test correlation and the threshold at which the correlation became significant. All patients had alopecia, a presumed autoimmune disease, so their immune response might differ from that of healthy individuals. Significantly more large CDR3 similarity clusters were formed by expanded TCRs than by pre-sensitization or healthy control sets, consistent with antigen-driven responses. DPC sensitization did not change the number of TCRs with a frequency above 1 in 1000, and there was no evidence of changes in global repertoire structure.

Reading the label with the study, this specimen's time point is: patch test 2, 6 weeks after DPC sensitization. What the treatment or condition label conveys for this sample: therapeutic diphenylcyclopropenone sensitization with weekly scalp DPC. At every patch-test visit, the blood draw took place before the patch test was put on. To be eligible, patients had to be aged 18 to 70, diagnosed with alopecia and judged suitable for DPC therapy, while pregnant patients were excluded. Total RNA was extracted from unfractionated whole blood that had been collected in Tempus Blood RNA tubes. The chain was built from TRBV12-3 or TRBV12-4 and TRBJ1-2, with no confidently assigned D gene. The sequenced sample was whole blood, obtained in connection with sensitization to the hapten diphenylcyclopropenone (DPC). The source is a woman aged 18-30 years with alopecia areata. Some clones in this sample may be carry-over from other donors' samples. The DNA is TGTGCCAGCAGTTTACGGCAACCGAGCGTCTATGGCTACACCTTC. Translated, it gives CASSLRQPSVYGYTF.